This T cell receptor beta chain came from a study of T-cell reconstitution after alpha-beta-depleted transplantation in children. This clonotype showed up just a few times. During its preparation, the TCRbeta library received unique molecular identifiers. TCRdb used MiXCR to reprocess the PCR reads, holding one entry per CDR3 protein. There are around 380,000 distinct CDR3 sequences in the sample; roughly a tenth occur only once, and 4.5% to 7% lies in the top ten. Germline V lookup: CDR1 DFQATT, CDR2 SNEGSKA (reference sequence). Trimming stripped 1 base from V and 1 base from J, with 7 bases between. The CDR3 has 13 residues.

The chain joins TRBV20-1 to TRBJ2-5, with D possibly matching TRBD1 (5 bases). The specimen comprised PBMCs from the stem cell graft donor, sampled from the stem cell graft. This TCR came from a human donor who donated a stem cell graft to a child with acute myeloid leukemia. CDR3 residues: CSARGQGQETQYF. The CDR3, as DNA: TGCAGTGCTAGAGGTCAGGGCCAAGAGACCCAGTACTTC.